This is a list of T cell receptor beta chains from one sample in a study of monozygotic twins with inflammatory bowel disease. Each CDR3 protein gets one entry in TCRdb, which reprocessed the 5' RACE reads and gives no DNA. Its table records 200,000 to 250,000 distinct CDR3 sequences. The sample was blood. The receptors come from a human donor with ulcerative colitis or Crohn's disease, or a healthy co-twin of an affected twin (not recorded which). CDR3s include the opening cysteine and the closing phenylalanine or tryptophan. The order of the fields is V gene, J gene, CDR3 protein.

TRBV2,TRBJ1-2,CVSCDPTGVGYGYTF
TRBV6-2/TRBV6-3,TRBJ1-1,CASSYSSGATEAFF
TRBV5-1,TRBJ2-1,CASSLDRTSYNEQFF
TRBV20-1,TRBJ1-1,CSAQMNTEAFF
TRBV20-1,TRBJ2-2,CSARARTANTGELFF
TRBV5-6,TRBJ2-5,CASSLGKTQYF
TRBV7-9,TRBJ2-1,CASSLALLAGPYNEQFF
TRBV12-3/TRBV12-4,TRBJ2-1,CASSFYRVRDNEQFF
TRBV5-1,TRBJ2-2,CASSRTSGERYTGELFF
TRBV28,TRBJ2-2,CASSSQARAWTGELFF
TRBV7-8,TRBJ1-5,CASSFSQGQPQHF
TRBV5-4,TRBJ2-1,CASSLIGTGLYNEQFF
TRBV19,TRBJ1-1,CASSIGTATEAFF
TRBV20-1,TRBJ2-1,CSTRPRGGGNEQFF
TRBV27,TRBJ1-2,CASSWTGLGDYGYTF
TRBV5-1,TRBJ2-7,CASSLATGEQYF
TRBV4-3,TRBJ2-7,CASSPGPGQYTYEQYF
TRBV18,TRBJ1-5,CASSPRDGNGNQPQHF
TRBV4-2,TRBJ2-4,CASSREEQAINIQYF
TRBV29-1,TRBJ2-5,CSGRQGQETQYF
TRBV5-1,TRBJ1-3,CASSLTAFSENTIYF